This T cell receptor beta chain appears in the sequencing data of a study of shared clonotypes between healthy human individuals. General observations from the study: Non-shared clonotypes had lower generation probabilities than clonotypes shared by all four sorted-subset donors.

In the source study's methods: Filtering differed because ImmunoSEQ produced junction-only sequences that carried no quality scores. Profiling relied on immunoSEQ multiplex PCR, and the TCRdb table lists in-frame clones only, not all of them. The DNA was the basis for D and trimming; V, J and clone size are from that table. The sample lists more than 2 million clones, 85% to 95% occurring once. Cells designated naive CD8 were CD45RO-negative and were positively selected for CCR7, with terminally differentiated effector memory CD45RA+ cells excluded. Worth noting for this clone: Its specificity is not known.

Looked up from germline, CDR1 is ENHRY and CDR2 is SYGVKD. The V end was cut by 4 bases, the J end by 3 bases, with 24 bases between. This CDR3 is 18 amino acids long. This sequence joins TRBV10-3 and TRBJ1-1, with TRBD1 as a possible D gene (5 bases). Sequenced: naive CD8+ T cells from PBMCs. This TCR was recovered from a man aged 18 to 30 in good health. Some clones in this sample may be carry-over from other donors' samples. CDR3 coding DNA: TGTGCCATCAGTGCGATTCAGGGAGTGCCATCTTTAGACACTGAAGCTTTCTTT. Translated, it gives CAISAIQGVPSLDTEAFF.